This is a list of T cell receptor beta chains from one sample in a study of naive and memory T cell subsets. TCRdb ran MiXCR on the UMI-ligation and nested PCR reads and lists one entry per CDR3 protein. Found here are roughly 83,000 distinct CDR3 sequences, about 11% of them singletons; the top ten hold just over 0.13%. Sequenced input: naive CD4+ T cells from blood. The receptors were sampled from a human donor in good health. CDR3s include the opening cysteine and the closing phenylalanine or tryptophan. A D gene is named only where the DNA matches it firmly. The size of a clone is reported for some rows only, either as once, few or many, or as a class for expanded clones.

TRBD2	TRBV12-3/TRBV12-4	many	16	TRBJ2-1	TGTGCCAGCAGCCACCATCGCCGGCTAGCGGGGAATGAGCAGTTCTTC	CASSHHRRLAGNEQFF
TRBD1	TRBV6-2/TRBV6-3	few	18	TRBJ1-1	TGTGCCAGCAGTTATAACACGCGGGACAGTCGAGAAAAACGAGTGGCTTTCTTT	CASSYNTRDSREKRVAFF
TRBD1	TRBV19	-	15	TRBJ2-1	TGTGCCAGTAGTATAGCGACAGGGGACCCCGATGAGCAGTTCTTC	CASSIATGDPDEQFF
-	TRBV6-2/TRBV6-3	few	19	TRBJ2-6	TGTGCCATCCGGCCGCTACGGGACCACCTTTTATCTGGGGCCAACGTCCTGACTTTC	CAIRPLRDHLLSGANVLTF
TRBD1	TRBV5-1	few	16	TRBJ2-2	TGCGCCAGCCAGGGAACGGGACAGGGGGCCAGCGGGGAGCTGTTTTTT	CASQGTGQGASGELFF
TRBD2	TRBV20-1	-	18	TRBJ2-1	TGCAGTGCTAGAGATTCGGGAGGCGGGAGGTTCACCTACAATGAGCAGTTCTTC	CSARDSGGGRFTYNEQFF
-	TRBV2	-	15	TRBJ2-3	TGTGCCAGCAGTGGCGGGGGCCTCGTGACAGATACGCAGTATTTT	CASSGGGLVTDTQYF
-	TRBV6-4	-	14	TRBJ1-1	TGTGCCAGCAGTGTTTTTAGGGTGTACACTGAAGCTTTCTTT	CASSVFRVYTEAFF
-	TRBV7-9	few	16	TRBJ2-5	TGTGCCAGCAGCTTTCTGCCCAAGGGGAAACAAGAGACCCAGTACTTC	CASSFLPKGKQETQYF
-	TRBV19	few	17	TRBJ2-3	TGTGCCAGTAGTACCCCGTGGGGCCGGGGGTCCACAGATACGCAGTATTTT	CASSTPWGRGSTDTQYF
TRBD2	TRBV20-1	many	12	TRBJ2-1	TGCAGTGCAACTAGCGGGAATAATGAGCAGTTCTTC	CSATSGNNEQFF
-	TRBV7-9	-	19	TRBJ1-3	TGTGCCAGCAGCTTAGAGCTCGTACCGACAGGCCGAATGGAAAACACCATATATTTT	CASSLELVPTGRMENTIYF
TRBD1	TRBV6-6	few	15	TRBJ2-1	TGTGCCAGCAGTTACGGGGACAGGTCTTACAATGAGCAGTTCTTC	CASSYGDRSYNEQFF
-	TRBV29-1	many	13	TRBJ2-5	TGCAGCGTTGCGCTTAGAATGCAAGAGACCCAGTACTTC	CSVALRMQETQYF
TRBD2	TRBV9	few	12	TRBJ2-1	TGTGCCAGCAGCGTAGTAGCGGGTGAGCAGTTCTTC	CASSVVAGEQFF
-	TRBV20-1	-	14	TRBJ2-3	TGCAGTGCTGCCCCCGGCCAAGGCACAGATACGCAGTATTTT	CSAAPGQGTDTQYF
-	TRBV28	few	15	TRBJ2-7	TGTGCCAGCAGTTTATCGGACAGCCTAGGGTACGAGCAGTACTTC	CASSLSDSLGYEQYF
TRBD2	TRBV11-2	-	16	TRBJ2-1	TGTGCCAGCAGCTCCGGGACTAGCGGGACCTCTTCTGAGCAGTTCTTC	CASSSGTSGTSSEQFF
-	TRBV5-7	-	13	TRBJ1-1	TGTGCCAGCAGCTTCCGGGACGGCCCTGAAGCTTTCTTT	CASSFRDGPEAFF
-	TRBV12-3/TRBV12-4	many	13	TRBJ1-2	TGTGCCAGCAGTCGAACAGTGAAAGATGGCTACACCTTC	CASSRTVKDGYTF